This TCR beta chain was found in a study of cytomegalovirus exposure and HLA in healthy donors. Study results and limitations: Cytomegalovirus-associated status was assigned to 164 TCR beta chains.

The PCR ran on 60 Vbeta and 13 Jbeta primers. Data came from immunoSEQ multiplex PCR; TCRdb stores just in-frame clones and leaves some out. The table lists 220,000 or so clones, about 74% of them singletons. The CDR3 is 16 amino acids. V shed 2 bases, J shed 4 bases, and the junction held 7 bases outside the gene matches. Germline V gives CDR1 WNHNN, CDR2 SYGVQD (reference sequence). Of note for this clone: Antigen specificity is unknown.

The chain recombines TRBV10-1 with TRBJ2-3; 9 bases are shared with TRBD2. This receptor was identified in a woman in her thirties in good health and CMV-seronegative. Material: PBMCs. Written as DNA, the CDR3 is TGCGCCAGCAGTGAGAGACTAGCGGAGGCGGCAGATACGCAGTATTTT. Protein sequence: CASSERLAEAADTQYF.